The TCR beta chain under discussion was sequenced for a study of identical twins. Findings and limits, study-wide: The study found weaker excess twin sharing in beta out-of-frame sequences. The study found that models underestimated out-of-frame TCR alpha sharing in monozygotic twins.

Concerning this clonotype: What it recognizes is unknown.

One entry per CDR3 protein results from TCRdb running MiXCR on the 5' RACE reads. The table lists around 1.7 million distinct CDR3 sequences, about 32% of them singletons. Sequencing was carried out using cord blood. This receptor was taken from a newborn girl in good health.

CDR3 residues: CASSFDTGGNQPQHF. The CDR3 DNA reads TGTGCCAGCAGTTTTGACACAGGGGGCAATCAGCCCCAGCATTTT. The chain links TRBV12-3 or TRBV12-4 to TRBJ1-5; 7 bases map to TRBD1. The CDR3 has 15 amino acids. The V segment lost 3 bases and the J segment 2 bases; nucleotides outside the gene matches: 4.